This T cell receptor beta chain is from a study of T cell responses to AZD1222 COVID-19 vaccine. Concerning this clone itself: Its antigen is currently unknown.

Study-level findings and limits: Unmutated variant regions reportedly attract nearly half of all spike-specific TCRs.

Produced via immunoSEQ multiplex PCR; TCRdb's table is partial and in-frame only. The sample includes 130,000 to 150,000 clones, approximately 88% of them seen just once. The sequenced sample was peripheral blood, obtained 28 days after the second dose of the MenACWY control vaccine. This sequence originates from an adult who received the MenACWY meningococcal vaccine as a control.

The CDR3 sequence: CASSQGRVAGGYNEQFF. The CDR3 DNA reads TGCGCCAGCAGCCAAGGTCGGGTAGCGGGGGGTTACAATGAGCAGTTCTTC. This sequence joins TRBV4-1 and TRBJ2-1; 10 bases are shared with TRBD2. Germline lookup yields CDR1 MGHRA and CDR2 YSYEKL. Unmatched junction bases numbered 7, after V lost 1 base and J lost 4 bases. The CDR3 spans 17 residues.